These 26 T cell receptor beta chains were sequenced from one sample in a study of shared clonotypes between healthy human individuals. CD45RO-negative, CCR7-selected cells formed the naive CD8 fraction, which excluded terminally differentiated effector memory CD45RA+ cells. Assay: immunoSEQ multiplex PCR; the TCRdb copy retains only in-frame clones and omits some. The top ten hold around 1.1% of the sample, which has some 2 million clones, about 95% seen once. Material: naive CD8+ T cells sorted from blood. These receptor sequences come from a man younger than 35 in good health.

The V call is TRBV7-2, the J call TRBJ2-1; the D is unclear. The CDR3 is 12 residues long. CDR1 and CDR2 (germline): SGHTA, FQGNSA. V lost 2 bases and J 6 bases, leaving 5 bases between the germline ends. The CDR3 nucleotides are TGTGCCAGCAGCTTAATAAGCAATGAGCAGTTCTTC. Its translation is CASSLISNEQFF. Looking up the rest from reference TRBV7-2 and TRBJ2-1 gives the full variable domain: GAGVSQSPSNKVTEKGKDVELRCDPISGHTALYWYRQSLGQGLEFLIYFQGNSAPDKSGLPSDRFSAERTGGSVSTLTIQRTQQEDSAVYLCASSLISNEQFFGPGTRLTVL.

The chain combines TRBV12-5 with TRBJ2-5; D not resolved. CDR3 size: 13 residues. Germline V CDR1 and CDR2: LGHNT, FRNRAP. Trimming left V 2 bases short and J 5 bases short, with 9 bases between. Here the CDR3 DNA reads TGTGCTAGTGGTTTGACAGCCCGGGAGACCCAGTACTTC. This gives the protein CASGLTARETQYF.

Remarks on this clone: This CDR3 is also generated by other DNA sequences in the sample. The V and J genes are TRBV28 and TRBJ2-2; D remains unclear. The CDR3 sequence is 11 residues long. CDR1 and CDR2 from the germline V gene are MDHEN and SYDVKM. Trimming cost V 1 base and J 8 bases, with 2 bases left between them. CDR3 coding DNA: TGTGCCAGCAGTTTATTGGGGGAGCTGTTTTTT. Translating it yields CASSLLGELFF.

This rearrangement joins TRBV7-9 to TRBJ2-1; TRBD2 aligns across 12 bases. The trim removed 5 bases at V and 6 bases at J, leaving 11 bases unmatched. Looked up from germline, CDR1 is SEHNR and CDR2 is FQNEAQ (reference sequence). CDR3 length: 17 amino acids. The CDR3 bases are TGTGCCAGCAGCCAACCGTATCTAGCGGGAGGGCGCAATGAGCAGTTCTTC. Translation gives CASSQPYLAGGRNEQFF.

This chain connects TRBV6-1 to TRBJ2-2; D gene unclear. V dropped 3 bases and J dropped 6 bases, with 11 bases sitting between them. The CDR3 runs to 14 residues. The germline V gene has CDR1 MNHNS and CDR2 SASEGT. Written as DNA, the CDR3 is TGTGCCAGCAGTGACACCCAGGTTGCCGGGGAGCTGTTTTTT. Its translation is CASSDTQVAGELFF.

The chain joins TRBV7-8 to TRBJ2-7; no clear D. This CDR3 comprises 15 residues. Germline V gene sequence: CDR1 SGHVS, CDR2 FQNEAQ. The V end was cut by 5 bases, the J end by 1 base, with 15 bases between. CDR3 residues: CASSLYSDGSYEQYF. The CDR3 DNA reads as TGTGCCAGCAGCCTGTACTCGGACGGTTCCTACGAGCAGTACTTC. Looking up the rest from reference TRBV7-8 and TRBJ2-7 gives the full variable domain: GAGVSQSPRYKVAKRGQDVALRCDPISGHVSLFWYQQALGQGPEFLTYFQNEAQLDKSGLPSDRFFAERPEGSVSTLKIQRTQQEDSAVYLCASSLYSDGSYEQYFGPGTRLTVT.

This clone was counted a single time. This chain connects TRBV27 to TRBJ2-1; D is perhaps TRBD1 (5 bases). The CDR3 is 14 amino acids. The germline V gene encodes CDR1 MNHEY and CDR2 SMNVEV (reference sequence). V lost 2 bases and J 6 bases, leaving 11 bases between the germline ends. CDR3 in amino acids: CASSLTTAFNEQFF. As DNA, the CDR3 is TGTGCCAGCAGTTTAACGACAGCCTTCAATGAGCAGTTCTTC.

The chain is built from TRBV21-1 and TRBJ1-5; TRBD1 reflects the table's D call only, with no check against the DNA. TRBV21-1 is a documented pseudogene. This CDR3 has 15 residues. CDR3 region: CASSKLPRANQPQHF. CDR3 bases: TGTGCCAGCAGCAAATTGCCCAGGGCCAATCAGCCCCAGCATTTT.

This chain uses TRBV13 with TRBJ2-7, with D possibly matching TRBD1 (6 bases). Per germline, CDR1 PRHDT and CDR2 FYEKMQ (reference sequence). Trimming pared 5 bases from V and 0 bases from J, leaving 14 bases between. There are 15 residues in the CDR3. The CDR3 sequence is CASSPGVTGSYEQYF. In DNA form, the CDR3 reads TGTGCCAGCAGCCCAGGGGTTACGGGCTCCTACGAGCAGTACTTC.

This chain uses TRBV30 with TRBJ2-1, with D unresolved. Per germline, CDR1 GTSNPN and CDR2 SVGIG (reference sequence). The V end was cut by 4 bases, the J end by 9 bases, with 16 bases between. The CDR3 is 13 amino acids. The CDR3 DNA sequence: TGTGCCTGGAACCCAGCGCCTTACGGTGAGCAGTTCTTC. The encoded protein is CAWNPAPYGEQFF.

V and J are TRBV10-2 and TRBJ2-2; a possible D gene is TRBD2 (6 bases). CDR3 length equals 15 residues. CDR1 is WSHSY and CDR2 is SAAADI in the germline V gene. Trimming pared 7 bases from V and 4 bases from J, leaving 16 bases between. The CDR3 region has the DNA TGCGCCAGCATCGGGCCTAGCGTTAGCACCGGGGAGCTGTTTTTT. This translates into CASIGPSVSTGELFF.

This clone appeared once. This chain uses TRBV5-6 with TRBJ2-3; 10 bases fit TRBD1. The germline V gene encodes CDR1 SGHDT and CDR2 YYEEEE. The J segment lost 0 bases and the V segment lost 4 bases, leaving 8 bases of the junction unmatched. The CDR3 has 17 residues. The CDR3 nucleotides read TGTGCCAGCAGCCTAGGAGGGACAGGGGTTAGCACAGATACGCAGTATTTT. Translation gives CASSLGGTGVSTDTQYF.

This chain connects TRBV27 to TRBJ2-1, with D possibly matching TRBD2 (6 bases). The CDR3 covers 14 residues. Trimming left V 3 bases short and J 6 bases short, with 12 bases between. Per germline, CDR1 MNHEY and CDR2 SMNVEV (reference sequence). The CDR3 reads CASSFGGTPNEQFF. The CDR3 DNA reads as TGTGCCAGCAGTTTCGGGGGAACCCCCAATGAGCAGTTCTTC.

The chain links TRBV9 to TRBJ1-6, with D tentatively TRBD1 (5 bases). V was shortened by 0 bases and J by 9 bases, with 10 bases between the two germline ends. The germline V gene encodes CDR1 SGDLS and CDR2 YYNGEE. The CDR3 length is 14 residues. The DNA for the CDR3 is TGTGCCAGCAGCGTAGGACAGCTAGGTTCACCCCTCCACTTT. Translation gives CASSVGQLGSPLHF.

The CDR3 DNA reads as TGTGCCAGCAGTCAGGGGACAGGCCCTTCCTACGAGCAGTACTTC. Amino acids: CASSQGTGPSYEQYF. The V gene is TRBV7-9, the J gene TRBJ2-7, with 8 bases that match TRBD1. CDR3 length: 15 amino acids. CDR1 SEHNR and CDR2 FQNEAQ come from the germline V gene (reference sequence). V was clipped by 6 bases and J by 1 base; unmatched bases: 8.

Comment on this clone: Other DNA sequences in the same sample also yield this CDR3. V is TRBV27 and J is TRBJ2-7, with a weak D call TRBD1 (6 bases). Per germline, CDR1 MNHEY and CDR2 SMNVEV (reference sequence). Trimming removed 0 bases at V and 2 bases at J, with 11 bases between. This CDR3 region has 15 residues. The CDR3: CASSLSAGVPYEQYF. DNA for the CDR3: TGTGCCAGCAGTTTATCGGCAGGGGTGCCCTACGAGCAGTACTTC.

To note about this clone: A much larger clone sits a single nucleotide away, making a read error possible. The sample has other DNA sequences that encode this CDR3 too. This sequence joins TRBV30 and TRBJ1-1; D is possibly TRBD1 (6 bases). The CDR3 totals 13 residues. Germline loops: CDR1 GTSNPN, CDR2 SVGIG (reference sequence). Trimming stripped 2 bases from V and 1 base from J, with 8 bases between. The CDR3 here is CAWSLGGNTEAFF. CDR3 DNA sequence: TGTGCCTGGAGTTTAGGGGGGAACACTGAAGCTTTCTTT.

The rearrangement uses TRBV19 and TRBJ2-7; D not resolved. CDR3 length equals 13 residues. Germline V gene lookup returns CDR1 LNHDA and CDR2 SQIVND (reference sequence). V was cut by 1 base and J by 4 bases, with 8 bases left in between. CDR3 protein: CASSIGWRYEQYF. The CDR3 coding sequence is TGTGCCAGTAGTATAGGCTGGCGATACGAGCAGTACTTC.

This rearrangement joins TRBV7-9 to TRBJ1-2; 10 bases fit TRBD1. CDR1 is SEHNR and CDR2 is FQNEAQ in the germline V gene (reference sequence). The CDR3 has 14 residues. Trimming at V came to 5 bases and at J to 6 bases, leaving 6 bases not matched to a gene. The CDR3 reads CASSPGQGLNGYTF. The CDR3 nucleotides read TGTGCCAGCAGCCCGGGACAGGGGCTAAATGGCTACACCTTC.

The J gene is TRBJ1-2, the V gene TRBV5-6, with 12 bases aligning to TRBD1. Germline CDR1 SGHDT, CDR2 YYEEEE. This CDR3 is 19 amino acids long. Trimming at V came to 1 base and at J to 4 bases, leaving 14 bases not matched to a gene. The CDR3 nucleotides are TGTGCCAGCAGCTTGAGGAATAGGGACAGGGGGCGCGCGGTCTATGGCTACACCTTC. Translated, it gives CASSLRNRDRGRAVYGYTF.

V usage is TRBV4-1 and J usage is TRBJ1-1; 7 bases fit TRBD1. Germline CDR1 and CDR2: MGHRA and YSYEKL. With 2 bases clipped from V and 6 bases from J, the junction kept 9 bases outside the gene matches. CDR3 length: 15 residues. The CDR3 spells CASSQPGQARAEAFF. The CDR3 region has the DNA TGCGCCAGCAGCCAACCAGGACAGGCGCGAGCTGAAGCTTTCTTT.

The V call is TRBV19, the J call TRBJ1-5; D not resolved. Between the trimmed V and J ends, which lost 1 base and 4 bases, there was a span of 14 bases. This CDR3 comprises 16 residues. Germline lookup yields CDR1 LNHDA and CDR2 SQIVND (reference sequence). The CDR3 loop reads CASSIGWRVENQPQHF. CDR3 coding DNA: TGTGCCAGTAGTATAGGGTGGCGGGTGGAGAATCAGCCCCAGCATTTT.

This chain uses TRBV27 with TRBJ2-5; no firm D call. V was shortened by 1 base and J by 1 base, with 7 bases between the two germline ends. The germline V gene has CDR1 MNHEY and CDR2 SMNVEV (reference sequence). The CDR3 sequence is 14 residues long. In DNA, the CDR3 is TGTGCCAGCAGTTTATTATGGGGCCAAGAGACCCAGTACTTC. Its translation is CASSLLWGQETQYF.

A remark on this clone: The sample holds other DNA sequences that translate to the same CDR3. This chain links TRBV19 with TRBJ1-1; D ambiguous. With 1 base removed from V and 0 bases from J, the gap between germline ends came to 3 bases. The CDR3 totals 13 residues. Per germline, CDR1 LNHDA and CDR2 SQIVND (reference sequence). The CDR3 coding sequence is TGTGCCAGTAGTATAGGCGTGAACACTGAAGCTTTCTTT. This gives the protein CASSIGVNTEAFF.

The CDR3 region has the DNA TGTGCCAGCAGCTCAGACGGGGCGGGCTACACCTTC. Translating gives CASSSDGAGYTF. The V gene is TRBV5-6, the J gene TRBJ1-2, with D possibly matching TRBD1 (5 bases). The germline V and J ends were trimmed by 3 bases and 8 bases, with 11 bases remaining between them. The CDR3 runs to 12 residues. Germline CDR1 and CDR2: SGHDT and YYEEEE.

This chain connects TRBV2 to TRBJ1-4; D gene ambiguous. V dropped 3 bases and J dropped 2 bases, with 7 bases sitting between them. Germline CDR1 reads SNHLY; CDR2 reads FYNNEI. The CDR3 consists of 14 residues. The CDR3 DNA sequence: TGTGCCAGCAGTGATGAAGGGACTAATGAAAAACTGTTTTTT. This gives the protein CASSDEGTNEKLFF.